Included here is one T cell receptor beta chain sequence, with context. The data were produced by immunoSEQ multiplex PCR, yet TCRdb's version contains in-frame clones alone and is incomplete. The sample has some 100,000 clones; 75% to 90% are singletons. The CDR3 contains 14 residues. V gave up 3 bases and J gave up 5 bases; unmatched junction bases: 3. The germline gives CDR1 LNHDA, CDR2 SQIVND (reference sequence). The data belong to a study of control samples from healthy donors and cancer patients. The receptor's source is a woman in her fifties or sixties in good health. This chain uses TRBV19 with TRBJ1-2, with TRBD1 matching 10 bases. Sequencing was carried out using blood. The CDR3 loop reads CASSMGTGDYGYTF. CDR3 DNA sequence: TGTGCCAGTAGTATGGGGACAGGGGATTATGGCTACACCTTC. Using reference TRBV19 and TRBJ1-2 for the parts outside the CDR3, the full variable domain is DGGITQSPKYLFRKEGQNVTLSCEQNLNHDAMYWYRQDPGQGLRLIYYSQIVNDFQKGDIAEGYSVSREKKESFPLTVTSAQKNPTAFYLCASSMGTGDYGYTFGSGTRLTVV.